This TCR beta chain is from a study of T cells after yellow fever vaccination. V dropped 0 bases and J dropped 0; count of bases not matched to a gene: 5. Germline CDR1 SGDLS, CDR2 YYNGEE. The CDR3 has 16 residues. TCRdb passed the 5' RACE reads through MiXCR, listing each CDR3 protein once. The profile covers 450,000 to 550,000 distinct CDR3 sequences, with 21% appearing a single time and around 16% taken by the ten largest. The specimen comprised PBMCs, sampled 21 days after the first yellow fever vaccination. This sequence originates from a man aged 18 to 30 who received the YFV17D yellow fever vaccine. The V call is TRBV9, the J call TRBJ2-5, with 7 bases aligning to TRBD2. CDR3: CASSVVASGNQETQYF. The CDR3 DNA follows: TGTGCCAGCAGCGTAGTTGCTAGCGGTAACCAAGAGACCCAGTACTTC. The variable domain in full, completed from reference TRBV9 and TRBJ2-5, reads DSGVTQTPKHLITATGQRVTLRCSPRSGDLSVYWYQQSLDQGLQFLIQYYNGEERAKGNILERFSAQQFPDLHSELNLSSLELGDSALYFCASSVVASGNQETQYFGPGTRLLVL.